A single sample is the source of the 5 T cell receptor beta chains below, sequenced in a study of T cells after yellow fever vaccination. Using its own MiXCR run on the 5' RACE reads, TCRdb lists one record per CDR3 protein. The sample consists of about 430,000 distinct CDR3 sequences, around a sixth of them appearing once. The material sequenced was PBMCs, taken before the yellow fever booster vaccination. The receptors come from a man aged 18 to 35 who received the YFV17D yellow fever vaccine.

This clonotype came up a few times. This sequence joins TRBV27 and TRBJ2-7, with a weak D call TRBD1 (6 bases). There are 14 residues in the CDR3. Trimming stripped 2 bases from V and 3 bases from J, with 11 bases between. Per the germline V gene, CDR1 is MNHEY and CDR2 is SMNVEV (reference sequence). The CDR3 region is CASSLKGVVYEQYF. Here the CDR3 DNA reads TGTGCCAGCAGTTTAAAGGGGGTAGTCTACGAGCAGTACTTC.

There are a few counts of this clonotype. V is TRBV2 and J is TRBJ2-5; a weak D match, TRBD1 (7 bases). Germline CDR1 is SNHLY and CDR2 is FYNNEI. The CDR3 covers 13 residues. Trimming left V 7 bases short and J 4 bases short, with 13 bases between. CDR3 residues: CASTQGGGETQYF. CDR3 bases: TGTGCCAGCACGCAGGGGGGTGGAGAGACCCAGTACTTC.

This chain uses TRBV4-3 with TRBJ2-1; D is unresolved. Trimming removed 1 base at V and 2 bases at J, with 12 bases between. The CDR3 runs to 16 residues. Germline V gene lookup returns CDR1 LGHNA and CDR2 YSLEER. The CDR3 sequence is CASSQVVLRPYNEQFF. The DNA for the CDR3 is TGCGCCAGCAGCCAAGTTGTGTTGAGACCCTACAATGAGCAGTTCTTC.

The chain links TRBV7-9 to TRBJ2-5; 7 bases fit TRBD2. CDR1 is SEHNR, CDR2 FQNEAQ, per germline (reference sequence). The CDR3 is 15 residues long. Losses at the gene ends were 4 bases for V and 1 base for J; bases not matched to a gene: 6. The CDR3 region has the DNA TGTGCCAGCAGCTCGAGCGGGACCATCCAAGAGACCCAGTACTTC. Translated: CASSSSGTIQETQYF.

This clonotype has more than one count but fewer than ten. This chain uses TRBV10-3 with TRBJ1-2, with 10 nucleotides matching TRBD1. J was trimmed by 7 bases and V by 4 bases; bases with no gene match: 9. The V gene's germline CDR1 is ENHRY and CDR2 SYGVKD. The CDR3 totals 15 residues. DNA for the CDR3: TGTGCCATCAGTGCCGGGGACAGGGGTACAGGTGGCTACACCTTC. This codes for CAISAGDRGTGGYTF.